A single sample is the source of the 17 T cell receptor beta chains below, sequenced in a study of blood T cell repertoires in COVID-19. Libraries were prepared by immunoSEQ multiplex PCR; TCRdb keeps only in-frame clonotypes and omits some of them. There are roughly 120,000 clones in the sample; under 90% occur only once, and approximately 12% lies in the top ten. Sequencing was performed on peripheral blood. These receptors all stem from a woman aged 60-75 years with acute or convalescent COVID-19.

The CDR3 DNA sequence: TGTGCCCACCAAACCCCAGGACAGGGAAACACTGAAGCTTTCTTT. This encodes CAHQTPGQGNTEAFF. J is TRBJ1-1 and V is TRBV30; 8 bases line up with TRBD1. The CDR3 contains 15 residues. Losses at the gene ends were 8 bases for V and 2 bases for J; bases not matched to a gene: 13. CDR1 GTSNPN and CDR2 SVGIG come from the germline V gene (reference sequence).

The chain couples TRBV4-1 to TRBJ2-1; D is ambiguous. Trimming left V 2 bases short and J 6 bases short, with 8 bases between. This CDR3 is 13 amino acids long. Germline assignment: CDR1 MGHRA and CDR2 YSYEKL. The CDR3 coding sequence is TGCGCCAGCAGCCAATACGGGTCCAATGAGCAGTTCTTC. This translates into CASSQYGSNEQFF.

The rearrangement uses TRBV5-6 and TRBJ2-1; D unclear. Trimming removed 4 bases from V and 6 bases from J, with 14 bases in between. Germline CDR1 is SGHDT and CDR2 is YYEEEE. This CDR3 comprises 14 residues. The CDR3 here is CASSPSGSSNEQFF. CDR3 in DNA: TGTGCCAGCAGCCCCAGTGGTAGCAGCAATGAGCAGTTCTTC.

The J gene is TRBJ1-2, the V gene TRBV9, with 7 nucleotides matching TRBD1. The junction had 14 bases not matched to a gene; V was cut back by 4 bases and J by 8 bases. CDR1 is SGDLS and CDR2 is YYNGEE in the germline V gene. The CDR3 is 15 residues long. The CDR3 protein is CASSFPGGGGDGYTF. The CDR3 nucleotides read TGTGCCAGCAGCTTCCCTGGCGGAGGGGGCGACGGCTACACCTTC.

This rearrangement joins TRBV5-1 to TRBJ1-2; weak D call: TRBD1 (6 bases). Deletions cut 4 bases from V and 5 bases from J, with 21 bases between. Germline CDR1 SGHRS, CDR2 YFSETQ. CDR3 length: 16 amino acids. The CDR3 coding sequence is TGCGCCAGCAGCCCAAGGACAGAGGGTATCCGGTATGGCTACACCTTC. It specifies CASSPRTEGIRYGYTF. The full variable domain, in which reference TRBV5-1 and TRBJ1-2 provide the parts outside the CDR3, is KAGVTQTPRYLIKTRGQQVTLSCSPISGHRSVSWYQQTPGQGLQFLFEYFSETQRNKGNFPGRFSGRQFSNSRSEMNVSTLELGDSALYLCASSPRTEGIRYGYTFGSGTRLTVV.

On this clone: Other DNA sequences in this specimen translate into the identical CDR3. The genes are TRBV5-1 and TRBJ1-1; D is perhaps TRBD1 (5 bases). CDR3 length equals 14 residues. V was trimmed by 4 bases and J by 0 bases, leaving 10 bases between them. Germline CDR1 SGHRS, CDR2 YFSETQ. The CDR3 loop reads CASSPGGLNTEAFF. The CDR3 DNA reads TGCGCCAGCAGCCCGGGGGGATTGAACACTGAAGCTTTCTTT. The full variable domain, its missing parts supplied by reference TRBV5-1 and TRBJ1-1, is KAGVTQTPRYLIKTRGQQVTLSCSPISGHRSVSWYQQTPGQGLQFLFEYFSETQRNKGNFPGRFSGRQFSNSRSEMNVSTLELGDSALYLCASSPGGLNTEAFFGQGTRLTVV.

The chain has TRBV20-1 and TRBJ1-2, with a possible D match to TRBD1 (5 bases). V lost 3 bases to trimming and J lost 8 bases, with 10 bases between them. The CDR3 spans 11 residues. Germline V gene lookup returns CDR1 DFQATT and CDR2 SNEGSKA (reference sequence). The CDR3 spells CSASRERGYTF. The CDR3 DNA follows: TGCAGTGCTAGCAGGGAACGCGGCTACACCTTC.

The chain recombines TRBV3-1 (or the pseudogene TRBV3-2) with TRBJ1-4; 9 bases are a match to TRBD1. Germline V gene data show CDR1 as LGHDT and CDR2 as YNNKEL (reference sequence). The CDR3 has 15 amino acids. V lost 3 bases and J lost 8; bases outside the gene matches: 7. This CDR3 is CASSQTQGAAEKLFF. The CDR3, as DNA: TGTGCCAGCAGCCAGACACAGGGGGCAGCGGAAAAACTGTTTTTT.

The rearrangement uses TRBV6-6 and TRBJ1-4; TRBD1 matches at 9 bases. Germline lookup yields CDR1 MNHNY and CDR2 SVGAGI (reference sequence). Trimming cost V 6 bases and J 5 bases; bases outside gene matches: 7. The length of the CDR3 is 15 residues. CDR3 nucleotides: TGTGCCAGCAGGGAGGGACAGGGTCAGAATGAAAAACTGTTTTTT. As protein: CASREGQGQNEKLFF.

This chain links TRBV29-1 with TRBJ1-1; 7 bases fit TRBD1. With V trimmed by 6 bases and J by 3 bases, 4 bases remained unmatched. From germline, CDR1 is SQVTM and CDR2 ANQGSEA. This CDR3 contains 12 residues. As DNA, the CDR3 is TGCAGCGTCCTCACAGGGGACACTGAAGCTTTCTTT. Translating it yields CSVLTGDTEAFF.

This CDR3 reads CASSDLTGTSYEQYF. The CDR3 coding sequence is TGTGCCAGCAGTGACCTGACAGGGACGTCCTACGAGCAGTACTTC. V is TRBV25-1 and J is TRBJ2-7; 7 nucleotides align to TRBD1. The trim removed 3 bases at V and 1 base at J, leaving 6 bases unmatched. Per germline, CDR1 MGHDK and CDR2 SYGVNS. The length of the CDR3 is 15 residues.

The gene calls are TRBV5-1 and TRBJ2-1; TRBD1 matches 7 bases. Trimming at V came to 4 bases and at J to 8 bases, leaving 9 bases not matched to a gene. Germline values: CDR1 SGHRS, CDR2 YFSETQ. This CDR3 region has 14 residues. The chain's CDR3 is CASSPQGSGDEQFF. The CDR3 region has the DNA TGCGCCAGCAGCCCACAGGGGTCTGGAGATGAGCAGTTCTTC.

This rearrangement joins TRBV6-6 to TRBJ1-1; D is perhaps TRBD1 (6 bases). V was shortened by 6 bases and J by 0 bases, with 14 bases between the two germline ends. CDR3 size: 15 residues. Per the germline V gene, CDR1 is MNHNY and CDR2 is SVGAGI (reference sequence). Written as DNA, the CDR3 is TGTGCCAGCAGCTCGGACAGTCTTTTGAACACTGAAGCTTTCTTT. Translating it yields CASSSDSLLNTEAFF.

The V gene is TRBV19, the J gene TRBJ1-6; 7 bases match TRBD1. Germline CDR1 and CDR2: LNHDA and SQIVND (reference sequence). There are 16 residues in the CDR3. Losses at the gene ends were 7 bases for V and 4 bases for J; bases not matched to a gene: 10. CDR3 protein: CASNTEHRGYNSPLHF. The CDR3 DNA is TGTGCCAGTAATACTGAGCACAGGGGTTATAATTCACCCCTCCACTTT.

The chain joins TRBV7-2 to TRBJ1-1; no clear D. V lost 1 base, J lost 1 base, and 7 bases lay in between. Per germline, CDR1 SGHTA and CDR2 FQGNSA. The CDR3 extends over 14 amino acids. CDR3 sequence: CASSLGHSNTEAFF. In nucleotides, the CDR3 is TGTGCCAGCAGCTTAGGACATTCGAACACTGAAGCTTTCTTT.

CDR3 in amino acids: CASSGAGDTEAFF. CDR3 coding DNA: TGTGCCAGCAGCGGGGCAGGGGACACTGAAGCTTTCTTT. The J gene is TRBJ1-1, the V gene TRBV9; D perhaps matches TRBD1 (6 bases). V lost 3 bases, J lost 3 bases, and 9 bases lay in between. Germline CDR1 is SGDLS and CDR2 is YYNGEE. The CDR3 consists of 13 residues.

The rearrangement uses TRBV4-1 and TRBJ2-7, with D perhaps matching TRBD2 (7 bases). The V and J ends lost 4 bases and 3 bases respectively, with 16 bases between them. In germline, CDR1 is MGHRA, CDR2 YSYEKL. The CDR3 consists of 15 residues. The CDR3 DNA sequence: TGCGCCAGCAGCCTCCCGGGGGGCCCTTTCTACGAGCAGTACTTC. Translated, it gives CASSLPGGPFYEQYF.